These 19 T cell receptor beta chains originate from one sample sequenced in a study of blood T cell repertoires in COVID-19. Some clones are missing from TCRdb's copy, which holds only in-frame ones; the method was immunoSEQ multiplex PCR. The table has 150,000 or so clones, roughly 85% seen once. The sequenced sample consisted of PBMCs or T cells enriched from blood (not recorded which). These receptors were obtained from a woman aged 50 to 60 who had recovered from COVID-19.

The table lists this clone with many counts. The junction does not match germline at one end; this may be a read error. The chain uses TRBV7-7 and TRBJ2-5; D might be TRBD2 (6 bases). The CDR3 is 15 residues long. CDR1 SSHAT and CDR2 FNYEAQ come from the germline V gene (reference sequence). The CDR3 reads CASSLSWGVGETQYF. CDR3 sequence (DNA): TGTGCTAGCAGCTTAAGTTGGGGGGTCGGAGAGACCCAGTACTTC.

The chain couples TRBV28 to TRBJ1-6, with D possibly matching TRBD1 (5 bases). V shed 6 bases and J shed 8 bases, with 17 bases lying between them. This CDR3 spans 15 amino acids. The germline CDR1 and CDR2 sequences are MDHEN and SYDVKM. CDR3 in DNA: TGTGCCAGCAGCATTCTGGGGGGGGGAGATTCACCCCTCCACTTT. Protein product: CASSILGGGDSPLHF.

The chain employs TRBV10-3 and TRBJ2-3; 9 nucleotides align to TRBD1. The CDR3 has 16 residues. CDR1 and CDR2 from the germline V gene are ENHRY and SYGVKD. The J segment lost 5 bases and the V segment lost 0 bases, leaving 6 bases of the junction unmatched. In DNA form, the CDR3 reads TGTGCCATCAGTGAGTCGATCACAGGGGGCGTAGATACGCAGTATTTT. Protein: CAISESITGGVDTQYF.

The rearrangement links TRBV7-2 to TRBJ1-1; D unresolved. The CDR3 length is 14 residues. Trimming removed 0 bases at V and 5 bases at J, with 10 bases between. Germline V gives CDR1 SGHTA, CDR2 FQGNSA. The CDR3, as DNA: TGTGCCAGCAGCTTAGCGAGTGCAAGAACTGAAGCTTTCTTT. Encoded protein: CASSLASARTEAFF.

The chain has TRBV5-1 and TRBJ2-1; 10 bases are a match to TRBD2. The germline CDR1 and CDR2 sequences are SGHRS and YFSETQ. V shed 4 bases and J 5 bases; nucleotides not matched to a gene: 9. The CDR3 sequence is 16 residues long. CDR3 region: CASSPPSGSSNNEQFF. In DNA form, the CDR3 reads TGCGCCAGCAGCCCTCCTAGCGGGAGTTCGAACAATGAGCAGTTCTTC.

The rearrangement joins TRBV29-1 to TRBJ1-1; D remains unclear. The CDR3 contains 13 residues. The V end lost 4 bases, the J end lost 0 bases, and 9 bases lay between the germline ends. CDR1 is SQVTM, CDR2 ANQGSEA, per germline. In DNA, the CDR3 is TGCAGCGTTGGGCGGGCGTTGAACACTGAAGCTTTCTTT. Translated: CSVGRALNTEAFF.

V gene TRBV7-9 combines with J gene TRBJ1-1, with 9 nucleotides matching TRBD1. The V gene's germline CDR1 is SEHNR and CDR2 FQNEAQ (reference sequence). CDR3 size: 13 residues. V was pared by 10 bases and J by 3 bases, with 6 bases of the junction left unmatched. The CDR3 sequence: CATERQGDTEAFF. In DNA, the CDR3 is TGTGCCACGGAAAGACAGGGGGACACTGAAGCTTTCTTT.

About this clone: At one of its ends the junction is not consistent with the germline gene, which may arise from a read error. The V and J genes are TRBV10-3 and TRBJ2-2, with a tentative D call TRBD2 (6 bases). This CDR3 has 16 amino acids. Germline assignment: CDR1 ENHRY and CDR2 SYGVKD. The CDR3 sequence: CAISESSGGNSGELFF. Written as DNA, the CDR3 is TGTGCCATCAGTGAGTCGAGTGGCGGGAACTCCGGGGAGCTGTTTTTT.

This clone appeared a single time. The CDR3: CASSPTPGIGNEQFF. The CDR3 bases are TGTGCCAGCAGCCCCACCCCCGGGATCGGCAATGAGCAGTTCTTC. J is TRBJ2-1 and V is TRBV9; tentatively, D is TRBD2 (5 bases). CDR3 length: 15 amino acids. V was pared by 4 bases and J by 6 bases, with 17 bases between. The germline V gene encodes CDR1 SGDLS and CDR2 YYNGEE.

The CDR3 DNA follows: TGTGCCAGCAGCCGACAGGGGATCTACGAGCAGTACGTC. This sequence encodes CASSRQGIYEQYV. This chain links TRBV28 with TRBJ2-7; 8 bases line up with TRBD1. Trimming removed 6 bases from V and 3 bases from J; junction bases left unmatched: 4. CDR1 and CDR2 from the germline V gene are MDHEN and SYDVKM. This CDR3 has 13 amino acids.

The rearrangement uses TRBV15 and TRBJ2-4; 8 bases align to TRBD2. The V segment lost 3 bases and the J segment 8 bases; nucleotides outside the gene matches: 9. Germline assignment: CDR1 LNHNV and CDR2 YYDKDF (reference sequence). CDR3 length: 15 amino acids. DNA for the CDR3: TGTGCCACCAGCAGGGGGAGAGACGGGAGGGACATTCAGTACTTC. The encoded protein is CATSRGRDGRDIQYF.

This clone occurred a few times. Written as DNA, the CDR3 is TGTGCCAGCGCGCTGTGGGGCGGTGAAAAACTGTTTTTT. This codes for CASALWGGEKLFF. The chain recombines TRBV5-8 with TRBJ1-4; possible D gene TRBD1, 5 bases. V gave up 7 bases and J gave up 7 bases, with 14 bases separating them. Germline CDR1 and CDR2: SGHTS and YDEGEE. The CDR3 runs to 13 residues.

V and J are TRBV5-1 and TRBJ1-1, with unresolved D. Germline V gene lookup returns CDR1 SGHRS and CDR2 YFSETQ. The CDR3 contains 17 residues. Trimming stripped 0 bases from V and 1 base from J, with 16 bases between. The DNA of the CDR3 is TGCGCCAGCAGCTTGGTCCCACTCGGAGGTGAGAACACTGAAGCTTTCTTT. The encoded protein is CASSLVPLGGENTEAFF.

V and J are TRBV18 and TRBJ1-1; 10 nucleotides match TRBD1. The CDR3 loop spans 16 amino acids. Germline values: CDR1 KGHSH, CDR2 LQKENI. The junction had 1 base not matched to a gene; V was cut back by 0 bases and J by 0 bases. In DNA, the CDR3 is TGTGCCAGCTCACCACCGACAGGGGGCCTGAACACTGAAGCTTTCTTT. Amino acid sequence: CASSPPTGGLNTEAFF.

The genes are TRBV7-2 and TRBJ2-5; weak D call: TRBD1 (6 bases). Between the trimmed V and J ends, which lost 4 bases and 5 bases, there was a span of 8 bases. The CDR3 length is 12 residues. Germline V lookup: CDR1 SGHTA, CDR2 FQGNSA. CDR3 sequence reads: CASSWGRETQYF. CDR3 coding DNA: TGTGCCAGCAGCTGGGGGCGTGAGACCCAGTACTTC.

The V call is TRBV5-1, the J call TRBJ1-1, with D possibly TRBD1 on 6 matching bases. Germline-derived CDR1 and CDR2 are SGHRS and YFSETQ. CDR3 length: 13 amino acids. Between the trimmed V and J ends, which lost 7 bases and 3 bases, there was a span of 13 bases. Written as DNA, the CDR3 is TGCGCCAGCTCTCGGGGGGCATACACTGAAGCTTTCTTT. This gives the protein CASSRGAYTEAFF.

This chain links TRBV29-1 with TRBJ2-5; D is ambiguous. CDR1 and CDR2 from the germline V gene are SQVTM and ANQGSEA. CDR3 length: 12 amino acids. Trimming shortened V by 7 bases and J by 0 bases, and 9 bases separated the two germline ends. CDR3 sequence: CSARLDQETQYF. Written as DNA, the CDR3 is TGCAGCGCCCGACTGGACCAAGAGACCCAGTACTTC. Combining the CDR3 with reference TRBV29-1 and TRBJ2-5 gives the whole variable domain SAVISQKPSRDICQRGTSLTIQCQVDSQVTMMFWYRQQPGQSLTLIATANQGSEATYESGFVIDKFPISRPNLTFSTLTVSNMSPEDSSIYLCSARLDQETQYFGPGTRLLVL.

The chain links TRBV15 to TRBJ2-3; the match to TRBD1 covers 8 bases. The CDR3 runs to 15 residues. Germline V gene lookup returns CDR1 LNHNV and CDR2 YYDKDF (reference sequence). The trim removed 0 bases at V and 1 base at J, leaving 0 bases unmatched. This CDR3 reads CATSREDRGTDTQYF. The CDR3 DNA sequence: TGTGCCACCAGCAGAGAGGACAGGGGCACAGATACGCAGTATTTT.

The chain is built from TRBV15 and TRBJ2-3, with 13 nucleotides matching TRBD2. The CDR3 totals 18 residues. Per germline, CDR1 LNHNV and CDR2 YYDKDF (reference sequence). The V gene end was trimmed by 0 bases and the J gene end by 0 bases; junction bases not matched to a gene: 3. The CDR3 loop reads CATSREWTSGRSTDTQYF. The CDR3 DNA reads as TGTGCCACCAGCAGAGAATGGACTAGCGGGAGAAGCACAGATACGCAGTATTTT.